Given below is one T cell receptor beta chain in context. Enrolment of Seattle patients took place during active infection, and they were followed longitudinally. Under the authors' procedure: Reference gene primer amplification gave nucleated cell count estimates. The assay was immunoSEQ multiplex PCR, and TCRdb's table has in-frame clones only and misses some. For V, J and clone size, that table is used; D and trimming come from the DNA. The sample carries under 65,000 clones, about 85% recorded once. The sample comes from a study of blood T cell repertoires in COVID-19. Across the whole study: Samples came from the United States, Italy and Spain, spanning acute and convalescent COVID-19. T cells, B-cell-depleted T cells, or PBMCs provided the cDNA or gDNA that served as material.

Trimming removed 4 bases at V and 0 bases at J, with 16 bases between. The CDR3 runs to 17 residues. The V gene's germline CDR1 is LGHDT and CDR2 YNNKEL (reference sequence). The specimen was peripheral blood. The V and J genes are TRBV3-1 (or the pseudogene TRBV3-2) and TRBJ1-3; TRBD1 is a possible D gene (6 bases). The TCR sequence derives from a woman aged 80 or older with COVID-19, enrolled during active disease. CDR3 sequence reads: CASSRHTGQDSGNTIYF. The CDR3 bases are TGTGCCAGCAGCCGCCATACGGGACAAGACTCTGGAAACACCATATATTTT.